This T cell receptor (beta chain) was captured by sequencing in a study of T-cell reconstitution after alpha-beta-depleted transplantation in children (TCRdb year 2016). For the wider study: Using TCR repertoire profiling, the study quantitatively followed how T-cell immune reconstitution unfolded in children after TCRalphabeta/CD19-depleted allogeneic hematopoietic cell transplantation. The investigation overall reported the following: The apparently early alphabetaT-cell count recovery about two months after transplant was reportedly dependent on only several hundred rapidly expanded clones derived from non-depleted graft cells. Over the following months the frequencies of hyperexpanded clones went down, and after one year T-cell counts and TCRbeta diversity were mostly credited to newly produced T cells. In some patients, the high TCRbeta diversity seen at day 60 was put down to recipient T cells and intrathymic progenitors that had survived conditioning.

The method was PCR. These reads were obtained on an Illumina HiSeq 2500. To normalize quantification of the TCRbeta repertoire, the TCR libraries were built with molecular barcoding that relied on unique molecular identifiers. TCRdb handled the public reads itself, with Q25 trimming in fastp and clone calling in MiXCR, and kept productive beta chains. Here each entry gathers all rows of one CDR3 protein and keeps the most common genes and DNA. Across this sample there are about 980,000 distinct CDR3 sequences, with under 30% seen only once. 28% of the sample lies in the top ten. This specimen's treatment or condition label, interpreted: allogeneic hematopoietic cell transplantation with graft depleted of TCRalphabeta T cells and CD19 B cells. The transplant recipients were children given TCRalphabeta/CD19-depleted allogeneic hematopoietic cell grafts. This clonotype was seen a handful of times. Its binding antigen is unknown. The input lacks base qualities; no much larger clone sits a single base away.

The receptor was isolated from a boy younger than two who had a stem cell transplant for SCID, so the T cells may come from the graft donor. The material was PBMCs, mostly from graft donor cells, obtained 360 days after TCRalphabeta/CD19-depleted stem cell transplant.

The CDR3 region: CASLPSGSGGRETQYF. The DNA sequence is given as TGTGCCAGCCTCCCCTCTGGGAGCGGGGGGAGGGAGACCCAGTACTTC. The sequence links TRBV6-1 to TRBJ2-5; 9 middle bases align to TRBD2. The CDR3 runs 16 residues from the cysteine to the phenylalanine. Left in the record is the CDR3 DNA by itself, 48 bases read in frame from the first base. CDR1 and CDR2 are read off the germline V gene as MNHNS and SASEGT. Relative to germline, V is missing 8 bases and J is missing 5 bases, with 15 bases of the junction outside any gene match.